These 18 T cell receptor beta chains share one sample of origin, sequenced in a study of T cells in Graves' hyperthyroidism and ophthalmopathy. The TCR beta CDR3 regions underwent amplification using RNA transcripts as the source. First-round RT-PCR of the TCR CDR3 relied on the HTBI primer set. TCRdb re-analysed the multiplex PCR reads in MiXCR, keeping a single row per CDR3 protein. The data show over 700,000 distinct CDR3 sequences, roughly 40% seen once. The sample taken for sequencing was blood. The receptors originated from a man aged 18 to 35 with Graves' hyperthyroidism.

Regarding this clonotype: A single base separates this from a much larger clone, so it may be a read error. The chain has TRBV19 and TRBJ1-1, with TRBD1 as a possible D gene (5 bases). Trimming removed 7 bases from V and 4 bases from J, with 19 bases in between. Germline loops: CDR1 LNHDA, CDR2 SQIVND (reference sequence). The CDR3 is made up of 15 amino acids. Here the CDR3 reads CASTYGRGLATEAFF. CDR3 DNA sequence: TGTGCCAGTACCTACGGACGGGGACTTGCCACTGAAGCTTTCTTT.

This clonotype came up many times. V usage is TRBV20-1 and J usage is TRBJ1-4; 10 bases match TRBD1. The CDR3 contains 13 residues. Germline V CDR1 and CDR2: DFQATT, SNEGSKA (reference sequence). V gave up 5 bases and J gave up 11 bases; unmatched junction bases: 8. The CDR3 region is CSALRTGGLKLFF. CDR3 nucleotide sequence: TGCAGTGCTCTACGGACAGGGGGTTTGAAACTGTTTTTT.

This clonotype was counted many times. The J gene is TRBJ2-7, the V gene TRBV25-1, with 7 bases matching TRBD1. CDR3 length: 14 residues. J gave up 0 bases and V 3 bases, and 2 bases lay outside the gene matches. The germline CDR1 and CDR2 sequences are MGHDK and SYGVNS. The CDR3 loop is CASSEGDSSYEQYF. In DNA, the CDR3 is TGTGCCAGCAGTGAGGGGGACAGCTCCTACGAGCAGTACTTC.

The chain recombines TRBV19 with TRBJ2-5; D is perhaps TRBD1 (5 bases). This CDR3 is 15 amino acids long. V lost 7 bases and J 2 bases, leaving 17 bases between the germline ends. The V gene's germline CDR1 is LNHDA and CDR2 SQIVND (reference sequence). CDR3 sequence (DNA): TGTGCCAGTACAGGGCCAGACTTTGATCAAGAGACCCAGTACTTC. Translated, it gives CASTGPDFDQETQYF.

V usage is TRBV7-2 and J usage is TRBJ1-5, with D possibly being TRBD1 (5 bases). Deletions cut 3 bases from V and 7 bases from J, with 10 bases between. This CDR3 spans 13 amino acids. Germline V lookup: CDR1 SGHTA, CDR2 FQGNSA. The CDR3 protein is CASSFNRGQPQHF. DNA for the CDR3: TGTGCCAGCAGCTTCAATCGGGGCCAGCCCCAGCATTTT.

Concerning this clonotype itself: One end of the junction varies from germline; a read error may be responsible. V usage is TRBV10-3 and J usage is TRBJ2-3, with TRBD2 matching over 8 bases. The germline V gene encodes CDR1 ENHRY and CDR2 SYGVKD. This CDR3 is built from 14 residues. The CDR3 DNA follows: TGTGCCAGCAGTGAAGGACTAGCCACAGATACGCAGTATTTT. Translated, it gives CASSEGLATDTQYF.

In this sample, this clonotype turned up a few times. The CDR3 here is CASSLAPGKGPNTEAFF. Written as DNA, the CDR3 is TGCGCCAGCAGCTTGGCCCCAGGGAAGGGACCGAACACTGAAGCTTTCTTT. The genes are TRBV5-1 and TRBJ1-1; D is possibly TRBD1 (5 bases). Germline V CDR1 and CDR2: SGHRS, YFSETQ. Trimming left V 0 bases short and J 1 base short, with 16 bases between. The CDR3 has 17 amino acids.

The chain joins TRBV20-1 to TRBJ1-1; D is uncertain. This CDR3 has 10 residues. From germline, CDR1 is DFQATT and CDR2 SNEGSKA (reference sequence). The V end was cut by 3 bases, the J end by 8 bases, with 7 bases between. CDR3 nucleotides: TGCAGTGCTAGGGAGGACGAAGCTTTCTTT. The encoded protein is CSAREDEAFF.

The chain employs TRBV7-3 and TRBJ2-5; 10 bases agree with TRBD1. The CDR3 loop spans 16 amino acids. Trimming cost V 4 bases and J 7 bases; bases outside gene matches: 12. CDR1 and CDR2 (germline): SGHTA, FQGTGA. CDR3: CASSSLPGQGPGTQYF. The CDR3 DNA follows: TGTGCCAGCAGCTCCTTACCGGGACAGGGGCCGGGGACCCAGTACTTC.

This clonotype was found a few times. V and J are TRBV5-1 and TRBJ1-2; 12 bases are shared with TRBD1. The CDR3 covers 14 residues. Trimming at V came to 3 bases and at J to 8 bases, leaving 5 bases not matched to a gene. The germline V gene encodes CDR1 SGHRS and CDR2 YFSETQ. The CDR3 spells CASSWDRGREGYTF. The CDR3 DNA reads TGCGCCAGCAGCTGGGACAGGGGGCGGGAAGGCTACACCTTC.

This clonotype has ten or more counts. In nucleotides, the CDR3 is TGCAGTGCTAGAGGTGGGGTACGGCAGCCCCAGCATTTT. Its protein product is CSARGGVRQPQHF. The rearrangement joins TRBV20-1 to TRBJ1-5; no firm D call. Trimming shortened V by 1 base and J by 7 bases, and 11 bases separated the two germline ends. Germline CDR1 reads DFQATT; CDR2 reads SNEGSKA (reference sequence). The CDR3 has 13 residues.

This clonotype was seen many times. V is TRBV2 and J is TRBJ1-6, with D possibly being TRBD1 (6 bases). The CDR3 consists of 14 residues. Germline V gives CDR1 SNHLY, CDR2 FYNNEI. V was clipped by 3 bases and J by 7 bases, with 10 bases between them. The CDR3 loop reads CASSDGRGNSPLHF. CDR3 coding DNA: TGTGCCAGCAGTGATGGCAGGGGAAATTCACCCCTCCACTTT.

Of note for this clonotype: Germline and junction disagree at one end, which may indicate a read error. V and J are TRBV29-1 and TRBJ2-3; D is unresolved. Germline V CDR1 and CDR2: SQVTM, ANQGSEA. This CDR3 spans 11 amino acids. The CDR3 DNA is TGCAGCGTGGAAGGGACAGATACGCAGTATTTT. Translation gives CSVEGTDTQYF.

This clonotype was seen ten or more times. The gene calls are TRBV2 and TRBJ1-1; weak D call: TRBD1 (6 bases). Germline V gene lookup returns CDR1 SNHLY and CDR2 FYNNEI. This CDR3 has 12 residues. The germline V and J ends were trimmed by 7 bases and 3 bases, with 9 bases remaining between them. The CDR3 region has the DNA TGTGCCAGCATGGACAGAGACACTGAAGCTTTCTTT. This translates into CASMDRDTEAFF.

This clonotype was counted only a few times. The V gene is TRBV20-1, the J gene TRBJ2-7; TRBD1 aligns across 8 bases. The trim removed 5 bases at V and 1 base at J, leaving 10 bases unmatched. The CDR3 consists of 15 residues. The V gene's germline CDR1 is DFQATT and CDR2 SNEGSKA (reference sequence). As DNA, the CDR3 is TGCAGTGCTCAACCGCGGACAGGGACTTCCTACGAGCAGTACTTC. Translation gives CSAQPRTGTSYEQYF.

This clonotype occurred many times. The CDR3 region has the DNA TGTGCCAGCAGGGGGCCCGGAGCTGGTGAAGCTTTCTTT. It encodes CASRGPGAGEAFF. This chain links TRBV2 with TRBJ1-1; a weak D match, TRBD1 (5 bases). In germline, CDR1 is SNHLY, CDR2 FYNNEI. With 6 bases removed from V and 7 bases from J, the gap between germline ends came to 15 bases. This CDR3 has 13 amino acids.

In the case of this clonotype: Germline and junction disagree at one end, which may indicate a read error. The chain combines TRBV20-1 with TRBJ1-3, with D tentatively TRBD1 (6 bases). This CDR3 is built from 14 residues. Germline-derived CDR1 and CDR2 are DFQATT and SNEGSKA (reference sequence). The CDR3 region is CSARDRNSGNTIYF. CDR3 sequence (DNA): TGCAGTGCTCGAGACAGGAACTCTGGAAACACCATATATTTT.

This clonotype was detected once. V is TRBV10-3 and J is TRBJ1-5; D gene unclear. The CDR3 has 11 residues. V lost 5 bases and J 7 bases, leaving 6 bases between the germline ends. The germline gives CDR1 ENHRY, CDR2 SYGVKD. DNA for the CDR3: TGTGCCATCAGTCGGACGCAGCCCCAGCATTTT. It yields the protein CAISRTQPQHF.